This entry features one T cell receptor (beta chain) sequence. Its antigen target is currently unknown. It has no much larger one-base neighbor in the sample; base qualities were not kept. This sample is part of a study of tumor-infiltrating T cells and Merkel cell polyomavirus (dated by TCRdb to the late 2010s). For the wider study: In Merkel cell carcinoma patients, the study investigated CD8+ T cells specific for the Merkel cell polyomavirus KLL epitope. Patients came in at different disease stages and had a median follow-up of about three years, ranging from roughly 1.1 to 6.0 years. The therapies patients received were varied and non-standardized, including chemotherapy, radiation and immunotherapies. In some 15 samples, KLL-tetramer-sorted cells taken from blood or tumor-infiltrating lymphocytes underwent TRB sequencing, as did some twelve matched whole-tumor samples. Most whole-tumor samples were roughly 26-micron curls cut from formalin-fixed, paraffin-embedded tissue blocks. In the whole study, one tumor sample was a frozen nodal tumor digest, and another tumor sample was a flash-frozen core biopsy of a metastasis. Results and caveats for the whole study, not just this receptor: The small sample size of the study (n of about twelve patients) is a limitation. Because the study covered only a single viral epitope, T cells targeting other Merkel cell polyomavirus epitopes were not captured. KLL-specific TRB repertoires proved diverse and largely private: among around 410 unique sequences, only one clonotype was public, and a couple of patients shared that clonotype. A significant MCC-specific survival advantage (P = 0.0051) was associated with a greater number of unique KLL-specific clonotypes in tumors (roughly 5-108 vs 0-3). Significantly improved MCC-specific survival was associated with a higher fraction of KLL-specific T cells within tumors (roughly 1.7-20% versus about 0-0.15%).

Robust positive staining for Merkel cell polyomavirus Large T antigen was observed by immunohistochemistry in the tumors of all patients. The study included approximately 11 Merkel cell carcinoma patients who had robust KLL-tetramer+ populations, above 0.04% of CD8+ T cells, in blood and/or cultured TIL. All patients were Caucasian, with a median age of about 60 years and a range of roughly 50 to 85 years. For patients with unknown primaries who presented with nodal disease, or in cases where primary tissue was insufficient, lymph node tumors were analyzed. Library method: the immunoSEQ multiplex PCR assay. Adaptive Biotechnologies (Seattle, WA) carried out the genomic DNA extraction, TRB sequencing and normalization. The original methods were these. Clonality was computed as one minus Shannon entropy of productive TRB sequences normalized by log2 of unique productive sequences. To identify KLL-specific clonotypes in tumors, TCRbeta CDR3 amino acid sequences were matched against the sequences from the tetramer-sorted sample of each patient. Imported from immuneACCESS, the table was reduced by TCRdb to in-frame sequences with V and J called. These copies leave out some clones; in studies compared against another copy, an unresolved V gene accounts for under half, and the cause of the remainder is not known. That table furnishes V, J and clone size, whereas the DNA furnished D and trimming. Recorded for this sample are some 25,000 clones; 70% to 90% of them occurred a single time. The ten most abundant clones make up around 2.8% of the sample.

Including cysteine and phenylalanine, the CDR3 has 14 amino acids. The kept DNA is CDR3 alone, 42 bases in frame from the first base. V is shortened by 8 bases, J by 9 bases, and the region joining them spans 20 bases. Based on the germline V gene (reference sequence), the CDR1 and CDR2 sequences are MNHEY and SMNVEV. This clonotype was obtained from a man aged 50 or older with Merkel cell carcinoma. The sample comprised lymph node tissue. The sequence is built from TRBV27 and TRBJ1-5; the D gene identity is not certain. The encoded CDR3 is CASAEGRPKGPQHF. The nucleotides are TGTGCCAGCGCGGAGGGCAGGCCTAAGGGGCCCCAGCATTTT.